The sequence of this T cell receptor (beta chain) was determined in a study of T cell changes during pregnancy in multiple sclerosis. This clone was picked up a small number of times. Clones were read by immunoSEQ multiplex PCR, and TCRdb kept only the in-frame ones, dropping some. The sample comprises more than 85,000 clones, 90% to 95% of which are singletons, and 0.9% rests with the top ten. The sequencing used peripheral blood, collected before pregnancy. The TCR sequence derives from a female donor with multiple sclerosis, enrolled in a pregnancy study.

CDR3 sequence (DNA): TGCGCCAGCAGCCAAGTAGGGAGTTGGGCAGCTTTCTTT. The encoded protein is CASSQVGSWAAFF. The chain is built from TRBV4-1 and TRBJ1-1; D is unclear. Trimming took 1 base from V and 10 from J, leaving 13 bases between them. CDR3 size: 13 residues. Germline-derived CDR1 and CDR2 are MGHRA and YSYEKL.